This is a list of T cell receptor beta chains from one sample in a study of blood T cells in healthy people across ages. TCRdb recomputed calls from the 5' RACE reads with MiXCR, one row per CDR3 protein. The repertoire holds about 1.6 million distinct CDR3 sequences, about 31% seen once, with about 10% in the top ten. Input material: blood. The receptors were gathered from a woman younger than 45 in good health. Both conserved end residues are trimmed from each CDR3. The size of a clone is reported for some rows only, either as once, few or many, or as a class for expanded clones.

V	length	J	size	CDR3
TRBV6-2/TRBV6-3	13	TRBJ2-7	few	ASSYFLLARAEQY
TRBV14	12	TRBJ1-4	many	ASSPGQFNEKLF
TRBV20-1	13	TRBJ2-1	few	SARIEDFSYNEQF
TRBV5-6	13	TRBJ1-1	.	ASSFSSPRDTEAF
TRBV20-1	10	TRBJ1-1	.	SAMVLRTEAF
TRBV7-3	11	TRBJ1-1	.	ASSDGPDTEAF
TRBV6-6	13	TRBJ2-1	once	VSSKQTGLLGEQF
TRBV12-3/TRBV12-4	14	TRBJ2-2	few	ASSLQGGIGTGELF
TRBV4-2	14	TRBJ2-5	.	ASSQEEGTFLREQY
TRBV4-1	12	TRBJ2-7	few	ASSNLGADYEQY
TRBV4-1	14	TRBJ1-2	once	ASSQDRDRGYYGYT
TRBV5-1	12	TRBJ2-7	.	ASSAMGQYYEQY
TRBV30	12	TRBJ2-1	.	AWREGGWMNEQF
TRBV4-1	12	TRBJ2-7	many	ASSQDRTTYEQY
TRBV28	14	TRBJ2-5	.	ASSLEGSDYQETQY
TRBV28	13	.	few	ASSSGQGQQETQY
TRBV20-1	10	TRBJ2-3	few	SAVAGTDTQY
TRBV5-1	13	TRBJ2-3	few	ASSLPGVNTDTQY
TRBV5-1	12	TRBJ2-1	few	ASSLEGSYFEQF
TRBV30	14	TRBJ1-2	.	AWTRQGGVGGYGYT
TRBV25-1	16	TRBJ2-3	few	ASSEWWGGAVAPDTQY
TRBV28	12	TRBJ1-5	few	ASSLPGSGQPQH
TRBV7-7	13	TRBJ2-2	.	ASSPGTGSTGELF
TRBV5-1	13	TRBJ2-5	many	ASSTGQGSQETQY
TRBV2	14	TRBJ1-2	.	ASIIAGQGPNYGYT
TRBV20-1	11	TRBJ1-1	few	SALQGANTEAF
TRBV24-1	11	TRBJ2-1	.	ATSDRVSNEQF
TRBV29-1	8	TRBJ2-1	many	SVGLGLQF
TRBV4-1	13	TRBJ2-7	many	ASSQEDRGWYEQY
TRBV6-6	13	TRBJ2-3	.	ASSRSRGAGDTQY
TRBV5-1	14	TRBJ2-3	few	ASSPEGHFSTDTQY
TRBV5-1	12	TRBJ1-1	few	ASRETGINTEAF
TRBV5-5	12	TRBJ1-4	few	ASSVEPQGVKLF
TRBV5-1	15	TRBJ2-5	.	ASSFRGQGGSLYEKY
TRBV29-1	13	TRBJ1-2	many	SVEDGGIPHYGYT
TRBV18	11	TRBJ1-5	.	ASAQGENQPQH
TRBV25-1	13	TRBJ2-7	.	ASSGDRQSSYEQY
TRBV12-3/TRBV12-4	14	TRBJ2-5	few	ASSPDRGRAQETQY
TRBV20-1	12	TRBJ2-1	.	SAIQPGSGDEQF
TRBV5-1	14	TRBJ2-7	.	ASSPESGGSPYEQY